A selection of T cell receptor beta chains follows, all from one sample in a study of blood T cells in healthy people across ages. TCRdb recomputed calls from the 5' RACE reads with MiXCR, one row per CDR3 protein. The sample lists around 500,000 distinct CDR3 sequences, roughly a quarter occurring once. These data also featured in a second study, about T cells of mothers and their children.

The sample consisted of blood. The receptors shown here come from a boy aged 2 to 10 in good health. Both conserved end residues are part of each CDR3. A D gene is named only where the DNA matches it firmly. Rows give clone size only sometimes, using once, few, many, or a class for an expanded clone.

j_call | v_call | clone_size | d_call | cdr3_aa | cdr3_nt
TRBJ2-1 | TRBV10-3 | - | - | CAIGALGGSYSEQFF | TGTGCCATCGGGGCCCTGGGGGGCTCCTACAGTGAGCAGTTCTTC
TRBJ2-3 | TRBV6-4 | few | TRBD1 | CASRDRDTDTQYF | TGTGCCAGCAGGGACAGGGACACAGATACGCAGTATTTT
TRBJ2-1 | TRBV29-1 | few | TRBD2 | CSLNTLQRGNEQFF | TGCAGCCTCAACACCCTGCAGCGGGGGAATGAGCAGTTCTTC
TRBJ2-2 | TRBV11-1 | few | - | CASRTSTSGELFF | TGTGCCAGCAGGACTAGTACGTCCGGGGAGCTGTTTTTT
TRBJ2-1 | TRBV12-5 | - | TRBD2 | CSSGLIAGGTYNEQFF | TGTTCTAGTGGTTTAATAGCGGGGGGGACCTACAATGAGCAGTTCTTC
TRBJ2-4 | TRBV3-1 | - | TRBD1 | CASSHGGTGVMRIQYF | TGTGCCAGCAGCCATGGAGGGACAGGGGTAATGCGTATTCAGTACTTC
TRBJ1-5 | TRBV3-1 | many | - | CASSQGIGYQPQHF | TGTGCCAGCAGCCAAGGCATAGGGTATCAGCCCCAGCATTTT
TRBJ2-2 | TRBV12-3/TRBV12-4 | few | TRBD1 | CASATGPGTGELFF | TGTGCCAGCGCGACAGGGCCTGGGACCGGGGAGCTGTTTTTT
TRBJ1-1 | TRBV12-3/TRBV12-4 | few | - | CASRLDINTEAFF | TGTGCCAGCAGACTGGACATTAACACTGAAGCTTTCTTT
TRBJ2-5 | TRBV5-5 | - | - | CASSLVGIGETQYF | TGTGCCAGCAGCTTGGTAGGGATTGGAGAGACCCAGTACTTC
TRBJ2-2 | TRBV6-1 | - | TRBD2 | CASSAGGGGRNTGELFF | TGTGCCAGCAGTGCTGGCGGCGGGGGGAGGAACACCGGGGAGCTGTTTTTT
TRBJ1-1 | TRBV29-1 | - | TRBD1 | CSVAGQRNTEAFF | TGCAGCGTTGCGGGACAGCGGAACACTGAAGCTTTCTTT
TRBJ2-3 | TRBV3-1 | - | - | CASRSLTDTQYF | TGTGCCAGCAGATCTCTCACAGATACGCAGTATTTT
TRBJ1-3 | TRBV30 | few | TRBD1 | CAWSMDRGGNTIYF | TGTGCCTGGAGCATGGACAGGGGTGGAAACACCATATATTTT
TRBJ2-7 | TRBV14 | - | TRBD1 | CASSQLGGNEQYF | TGTGCCAGCAGCCAATTAGGGGGCAACGAGCAGTACTTC
TRBJ2-5 | TRBV9 | - | TRBD1 | CASSAGQGSAETQYF | TGTGCCAGCAGCGCCGGACAGGGGAGCGCAGAGACCCAGTACTTC
TRBJ1-4 | TRBV7-9 | - | - | CASSDEGRLEKLFF | TGTGCCAGCAGCGACGAGGGCCGGCTTGAAAAACTGTTTTTT